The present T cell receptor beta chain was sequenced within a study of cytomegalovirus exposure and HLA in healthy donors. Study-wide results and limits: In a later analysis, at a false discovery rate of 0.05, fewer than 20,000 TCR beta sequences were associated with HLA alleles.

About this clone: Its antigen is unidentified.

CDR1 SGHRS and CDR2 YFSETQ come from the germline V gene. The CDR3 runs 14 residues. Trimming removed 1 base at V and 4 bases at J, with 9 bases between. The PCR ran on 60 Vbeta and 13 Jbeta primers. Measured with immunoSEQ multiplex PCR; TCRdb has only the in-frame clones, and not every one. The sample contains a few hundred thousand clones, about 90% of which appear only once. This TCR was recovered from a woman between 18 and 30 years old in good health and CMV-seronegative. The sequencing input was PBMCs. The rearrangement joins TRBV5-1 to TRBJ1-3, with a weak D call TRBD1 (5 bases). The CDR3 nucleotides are TGCGCCAGCAGCTTGTCCGGACAAGGAAACACCATATATTTT. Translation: CASSLSGQGNTIYF. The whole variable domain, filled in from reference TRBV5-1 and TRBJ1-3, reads KAGVTQTPRYLIKTRGQQVTLSCSPISGHRSVSWYQQTPGQGLQFLFEYFSETQRNKGNFPGRFSGRQFSNSRSEMNVSTLELGDSALYLCASSLSGQGNTIYFGEGSWLTVV.